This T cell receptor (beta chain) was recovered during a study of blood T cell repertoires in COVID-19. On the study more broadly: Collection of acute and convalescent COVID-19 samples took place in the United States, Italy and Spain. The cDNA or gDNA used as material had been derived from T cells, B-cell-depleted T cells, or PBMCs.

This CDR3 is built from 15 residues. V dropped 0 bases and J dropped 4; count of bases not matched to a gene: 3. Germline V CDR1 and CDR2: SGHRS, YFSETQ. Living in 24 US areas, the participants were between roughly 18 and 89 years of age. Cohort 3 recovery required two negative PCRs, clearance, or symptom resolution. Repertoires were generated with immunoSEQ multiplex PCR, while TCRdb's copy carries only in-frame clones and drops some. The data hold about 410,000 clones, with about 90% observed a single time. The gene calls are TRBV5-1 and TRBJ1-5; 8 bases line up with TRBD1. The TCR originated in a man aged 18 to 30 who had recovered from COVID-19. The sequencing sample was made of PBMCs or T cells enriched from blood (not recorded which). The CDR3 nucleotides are TGCGCCAGCAGCTTGGGGGACAGGCTGAATCAGCCCCAGCATTTT. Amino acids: CASSLGDRLNQPQHF. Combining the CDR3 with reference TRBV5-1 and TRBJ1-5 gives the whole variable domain KAGVTQTPRYLIKTRGQQVTLSCSPISGHRSVSWYQQTPGQGLQFLFEYFSETQRNKGNFPGRFSGRQFSNSRSEMNVSTLELGDSALYLCASSLGDRLNQPQHFGDGTRLSIL.